Each of the 22 T cell receptor beta chains below was sequenced from the same sample in a study of T cell responses to AZD1222 COVID-19 vaccine. Only in-frame clones appear in the TCRdb table, and some are missing; sequencing was by immunoSEQ multiplex PCR. The sample records about 120,000 clones, more than 75% being singletons. Sequenced material: peripheral blood, taken 28 days after the second AZD1222 dose. The receptor set was obtained from an adult who received the AZD1222 COVID-19 vaccine.

The chain combines TRBV5-4 with TRBJ1-4; TRBD1 aligns across 8 bases. The CDR3 covers 15 residues. The germline V gene has CDR1 SGHNT and CDR2 YYREEE (reference sequence). The junction had 5 bases not matched to a gene; V was cut back by 4 bases and J by 3 bases. CDR3 residues: CASSRQGAPNEKLFF. The CDR3 DNA reads TGTGCCAGCAGCCGCCAGGGGGCACCTAATGAAAAACTGTTTTTT.

This clone occurred a few times. The V call is TRBV2, the J call TRBJ1-1; TRBD1 agrees at 8 bases. With V trimmed by 6 bases and J by 8 bases, 8 bases remained unmatched. CDR1 SNHLY and CDR2 FYNNEI come from the germline V gene. The length of the CDR3 is 13 residues. CDR3 loop: CASSQGQGMEAFF. The DNA for the CDR3 is TGTGCCAGCAGCCAAGGACAGGGTATGGAAGCTTTCTTT.

CDR3 loop: CASSPSLGQSTGEKPQHF. The CDR3 DNA follows: TGTGCCAGCTCGCCCTCGCTGGGACAGTCCACGGGGGAGAAGCCCCAGCATTTT. The J gene is TRBJ1-5, the V gene TRBV18, with 7 positions matching TRBD1. The V gene's germline CDR1 is KGHSH and CDR2 LQKENI. Unmatched junction bases numbered 22, after V lost 6 bases and J lost 8 bases. This CDR3 comprises 18 residues.

The chain recombines TRBV9 with TRBJ2-7, with TRBD1 as a possible D gene (5 bases). Between the trimmed V and J ends, which lost 3 bases and 6 bases, there was a span of 19 bases. CDR3 size: 15 residues. The germline V gene encodes CDR1 SGDLS and CDR2 YYNGEE. The CDR3 sequence: CASSGLQGRWGEQYF. CDR3 DNA sequence: TGTGCCAGCAGCGGACTTCAGGGTCGCTGGGGCGAGCAGTACTTC.

The rearrangement links TRBV7-2 to TRBJ1-3; 7 bases line up with TRBD1. Germline-derived CDR1 and CDR2 are SGHTA and FQGNSA. V dropped 0 bases and J dropped 0; count of bases not matched to a gene: 2. The CDR3 loop spans 16 amino acids. The CDR3 is CASSLAGGGSGNTIYF. The CDR3 DNA is TGTGCCAGCAGCTTAGCAGGGGGCGGCTCTGGAAACACCATATATTTT. Using reference TRBV7-2 and TRBJ1-3 for the parts outside the CDR3, the full variable domain is GAGVSQSPSNKVTEKGKDVELRCDPISGHTALYWYRQSLGQGLEFLIYFQGNSAPDKSGLPSDRFSAERTGGSVSTLTIQRTQQEDSAVYLCASSLAGGGSGNTIYFGEGSWLTVV.

CDR3 sequence: CASSPGNSNYGYTF. The CDR3 DNA follows: TGCGCCAGCAGTCCAGGGAATTCCAACTATGGCTACACCTTC. This sequence joins TRBV23-1 and TRBJ1-2, with TRBD1 as a possible D gene (5 bases). TRBV23-1 is an ORF, with its function uncertain. CDR3 length equals 14 residues. V was cut by 4 bases and J by 2 bases, with 11 bases left in between.

Here the CDR3 reads CAWRDSHNYGYTF. The CDR3 DNA sequence: TGTGCCTGGAGGGACAGTCATAACTATGGCTACACCTTC. The chain carries TRBV30 and TRBJ1-2; the D gene is possibly TRBD1 (6 bases). This CDR3 region has 13 residues. The germline V and J ends were trimmed by 3 bases and 1 base, with 9 bases remaining between them. The germline V gene encodes CDR1 GTSNPN and CDR2 SVGIG (reference sequence).

This clone has more than one count but fewer than ten. This rearrangement joins TRBV13 to TRBJ2-3; D perhaps matches TRBD2 (5 bases). CDR3 size: 13 residues. V was cut by 0 bases and J by 6 bases, with 7 bases left in between. Germline CDR1 PRHDT, CDR2 FYEKMQ (reference sequence). The CDR3 coding sequence is TGTGCCAGCAGCTTAGGCCGAGGGGATACGCAGTATTTT. Its translation is CASSLGRGDTQYF.

This sequence joins TRBV28 and TRBJ1-1, with 7 bases identical to TRBD1. V gave up 7 bases and J gave up 0 bases; unmatched junction bases: 2. The CDR3 has 13 residues. CDR1 and CDR2 from the germline V gene are MDHEN and SYDVKM. The CDR3 nucleotides read TGTGCCAGCAAGGGGGCCCTGAACACTGAAGCTTTCTTT. The encoded protein is CASKGALNTEAFF.

The gene calls are TRBV7-6 and TRBJ1-1; D is uncertain. This CDR3 contains 16 residues. The germline V gene encodes CDR1 SGHVS and CDR2 FNYEAQ. V was clipped by 1 base and J by 1 base, with 13 bases between them. CDR3 DNA sequence: TGTGCCAGCAGCTTAGGTGCAGGTCTCGGGAACACTGAAGCTTTCTTT. Amino acid sequence: CASSLGAGLGNTEAFF.

The chain couples TRBV4-1 to TRBJ1-6; tentative D call: TRBD1 (5 bases). Per germline, CDR1 MGHRA and CDR2 YSYEKL. The CDR3 totals 16 residues. V dropped 4 bases and J dropped 8 bases, with 18 bases sitting between them. CDR3 DNA sequence: TGCGCCAGCAGCCTCCGCTCCGGGACTGGCTATTCACCCCTCCACTTT. This codes for CASSLRSGTGYSPLHF.

DNA of the CDR3: TGCGCCAGCTGCGAACAGGGGAACACTGAAGCTTTCTTT. This sequence encodes CASCEQGNTEAFF. This chain connects TRBV5-1 to TRBJ1-1, with a weak D call TRBD1 (6 bases). Trimming removed 7 bases at V and 1 base at J, with 11 bases between. Germline lookup yields CDR1 SGHRS and CDR2 YFSETQ. The CDR3 is 13 amino acids.

This sequence joins TRBV3-1 (or the pseudogene TRBV3-2) and TRBJ1-2; D is perhaps TRBD1 (5 bases). The CDR3 has 17 amino acids. V shed 1 base and J shed 1 base, with 16 bases lying between them. Germline V CDR1 and CDR2: LGHDT, YNNKEL (reference sequence). CDR3 bases: TGTGCCAGCAGCCAAGCCCGCCGGGCAGGGAGTAACTATGGCTACACCTTC. Amino acid sequence: CASSQARRAGSNYGYTF.

Concerning this clone itself: This sample includes further DNA sequences coding for the same CDR3. The chain carries TRBV18 and TRBJ1-1; the D gene is possibly TRBD1 (5 bases). There are 13 residues in the CDR3. Trimming removed 2 bases from V and 5 bases from J, with 9 bases in between. Germline V gene sequence: CDR1 KGHSH, CDR2 LQKENI. CDR3 DNA sequence: TGTGCCAGCTCACCAAGGGGTGAGACTGAAGCTTTCTTT. Amino acids: CASSPRGETEAFF.

This chain connects TRBV5-3 to TRBJ1-5; maybe TRBD1 (5 bases). TRBV5-3 carries the ORF label, with uncertain function. Trimming shortened V by 8 bases and J by 6 bases, and 12 bases separated the two germline ends. The CDR3 totals 12 residues. In DNA, the CDR3 is TGTGCCAGGCGGCGGGGGGGTCAGCCCCAGCATTTT. Translation gives CARRRGGQPQHF.

This clone was seen once. The chain has TRBV10-3 and TRBJ2-3; 10 bases are shared with TRBD2. In germline, CDR1 is ENHRY, CDR2 SYGVKD. The length of the CDR3 is 14 residues. V lost 5 bases, J lost 9 bases, and 8 bases stayed unmatched. The CDR3 DNA reads as TGTGCCATCAGTAGCGGGGGGGGTTCTGACACGCAGTATTTT. Protein product: CAISSGGGSDTQYF.

The chain carries TRBV9 and TRBJ1-2, with a weak D call TRBD1 (5 bases). V shed 1 base and J shed 6 bases, with 13 bases lying between them. The CDR3 has 14 residues. CDR1 SGDLS and CDR2 YYNGEE come from the germline V gene. In DNA, the CDR3 is TGTGCCAGCAGCGTAACATGGATGGGGCATGGCTACACCTTC. Amino acids: CASSVTWMGHGYTF. The variable domain in full, completed from reference TRBV9 and TRBJ1-2, reads DSGVTQTPKHLITATGQRVTLRCSPRSGDLSVYWYQQSLDQGLQFLIQYYNGEERAKGNILERFSAQQFPDLHSELNLSSLELGDSALYFCASSVTWMGHGYTFGSGTRLTVV.

This sequence joins TRBV4-1 and TRBJ1-2; no definite D call. The germline V and J ends were trimmed by 0 bases and 4 bases, with 9 bases remaining between them. Germline V CDR1 and CDR2: MGHRA, YSYEKL. This CDR3 comprises 14 residues. CDR3 sequence reads: CASSQDGQPYGYTF. The DNA for the CDR3 is TGCGCCAGCAGCCAAGACGGGCAGCCCTATGGCTACACCTTC.

The rearrangement links TRBV5-6 to TRBJ2-1, with D possibly matching TRBD2 (6 bases). CDR3 length: 14 amino acids. Germline V CDR1 and CDR2: SGHDT, YYEEEE. Deletions cut 6 bases from V and 10 bases from J, with 20 bases between. In DNA form, the CDR3 reads TGTGCCAGCACCCAGTGGAGGGGTAGGCGAGAGCAGTTCTTC. Amino acid sequence: CASTQWRGRREQFF.

In this sample, this clone turned up many times. This chain links TRBV7-9 with TRBJ1-1; 8 bases line up with TRBD1. This CDR3 comprises 15 residues. V was pared by 1 base and J by 4 bases, with 5 bases of the junction left unmatched. Germline V gives CDR1 SEHNR, CDR2 FQNEAQ (reference sequence). CDR3 sequence reads: CASSLGQGAGTEAFF. CDR3 DNA sequence: TGTGCCAGCAGCTTAGGGCAGGGGGCCGGCACTGAAGCTTTCTTT.

The chain has TRBV5-4 and TRBJ2-1; D is possibly TRBD2 (6 bases). This CDR3 has 14 amino acids. The V end lost 8 bases, the J end lost 9 bases, and 21 bases lay between the germline ends. Germline V gene lookup returns CDR1 SGHNT and CDR2 YYREEE (reference sequence). In DNA form, the CDR3 reads TGTGCCAGAGCTCGGGACTTACTGGCGCCTGAGCAGTTCTTC. It translates to CARARDLLAPEQFF.

The chain has TRBV11-2 and TRBJ2-1, with D maybe TRBD1 (6 bases). The germline gives CDR1 SGHAT, CDR2 FQNNGV. The V end was cut by 5 bases, the J end by 1 base, with 15 bases between. The length of the CDR3 is 16 residues. CDR3 bases: TGTGCCAGCAGCCATCGGACAGCCCAGTCCTACAATGAGCAGTTCTTC. Amino acids: CASSHRTAQSYNEQFF.